This TCR beta chain comes out of a study of control samples from healthy donors and cancer patients. Germline V gene lookup returns CDR1 MNHEY and CDR2 SVGAGI. With 4 bases removed from V and 0 bases from J, the gap between germline ends came to 10 bases. This CDR3 has 15 amino acids. The repertoire was sequenced with immunoSEQ multiplex PCR; TCRdb's copy has only in-frame clones and lacks some. Of about 24,000 clones listed, roughly four fifths are singletons. The source of this sequence is a man aged 55 to 69 with head and neck cancer. The chain employs TRBV6-5 and TRBJ1-3; D is unclear. The sample comprised PBMCs. The CDR3, as DNA: TGTGCCAGCAGTTCAAGCACCTTCTCTGGAAACACCATATATTTT. Translated: CASSSSTFSGNTIYF.